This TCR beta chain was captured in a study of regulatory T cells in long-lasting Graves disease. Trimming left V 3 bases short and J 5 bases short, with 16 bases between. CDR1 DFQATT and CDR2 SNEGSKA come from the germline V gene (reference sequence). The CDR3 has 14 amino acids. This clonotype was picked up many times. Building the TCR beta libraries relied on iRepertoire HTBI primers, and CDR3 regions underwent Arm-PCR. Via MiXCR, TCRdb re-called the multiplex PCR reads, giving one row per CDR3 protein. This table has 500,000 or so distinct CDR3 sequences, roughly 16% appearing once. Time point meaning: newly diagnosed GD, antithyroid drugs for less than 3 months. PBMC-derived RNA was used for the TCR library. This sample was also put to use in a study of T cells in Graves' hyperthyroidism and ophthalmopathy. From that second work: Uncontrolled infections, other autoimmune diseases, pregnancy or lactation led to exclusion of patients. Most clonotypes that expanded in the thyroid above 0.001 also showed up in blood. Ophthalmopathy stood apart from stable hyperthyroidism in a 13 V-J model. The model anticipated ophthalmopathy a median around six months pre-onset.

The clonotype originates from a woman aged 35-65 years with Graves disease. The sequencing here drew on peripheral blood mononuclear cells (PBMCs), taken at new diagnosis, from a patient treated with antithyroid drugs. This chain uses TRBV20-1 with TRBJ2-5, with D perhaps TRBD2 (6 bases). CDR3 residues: CSARGDSGGETQYF. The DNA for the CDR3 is TGCAGTGCTAGGGGGGACTCCGGAGGGGAGACCCAGTACTTC.